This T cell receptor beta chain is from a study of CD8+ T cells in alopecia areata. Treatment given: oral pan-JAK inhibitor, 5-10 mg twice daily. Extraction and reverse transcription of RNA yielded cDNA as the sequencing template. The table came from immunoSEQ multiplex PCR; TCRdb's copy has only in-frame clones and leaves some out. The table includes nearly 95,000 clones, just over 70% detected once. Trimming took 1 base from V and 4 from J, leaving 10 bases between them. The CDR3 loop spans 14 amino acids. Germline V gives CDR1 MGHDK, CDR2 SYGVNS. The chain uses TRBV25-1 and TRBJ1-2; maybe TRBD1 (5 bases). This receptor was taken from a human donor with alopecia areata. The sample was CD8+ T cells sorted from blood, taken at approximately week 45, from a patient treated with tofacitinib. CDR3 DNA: TGTGCCAGCAGTGAATCCGAGGGACCCTATGGCTACACCTTC. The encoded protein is CASSESEGPYGYTF.